This section outlines one T cell receptor (beta chain) sequence together with its context. The germline gives CDR1 GTSNPN, CDR2 SVGIG (reference sequence). CDR3 length equals 14 residues. V was shortened by 2 bases and J by 2 bases, with 9 bases between the two germline ends. Per the authors' pipeline: Estimation of nucleated cell counts was performed using reference gene primer amplification. The repertoire was sequenced with immunoSEQ multiplex PCR; TCRdb's copy has only in-frame clones and lacks some. V, J and clone size were drawn from that table, and D and trimming were deduced from the DNA. This sample has more than 300,000 clones, with around nine tenths found just once. The data originate from a study of blood T cell repertoires in COVID-19. Study overall: Donors in the United States, Italy and Spain gave samples during acute or convalescent COVID-19. Sources were T cells, B-cell-depleted T cells, or PBMCs; the material itself was cDNA or gDNA.

Input material: PBMCs or T cells enriched from blood (not recorded which). The sequence was collected from a young woman who had recovered from COVID-19. The rearrangement joins TRBV30 to TRBJ2-2; D not certain. CDR3 bases: TGTGCCTGGAGTACAGAACCCAACACCGGGGAGCTGTTTTTT. Translation gives CAWSTEPNTGELFF.